This is a list of T cell receptor beta chains from one sample in a study of shared T cell receptors in the human thymus. The protocol was immunoSEQ multiplex PCR, while the TCRdb copy is restricted to in-frame clones and leaves out a portion. This sample yields approximately 660,000 clones, of which around 89% are seen a single time; around 0.0099% belongs to the top ten. The sample was also reused in another study, on human thymus T cells.

The sequenced material came from thymocytes. These receptors all come from a boy younger than two with a congenital heart defect. Both conserved end residues are part of each CDR3. A D gene is named only where the DNA matches it firmly. Expanded clones are given a class, and other clones once, few, many or no size at all.

>-|TRBJ2-7|-|TRBV28
TGTGCCAGCAGTTTGCCTGGCGCGCCGGGCGAGCAGTACTTC
CASSLPGAPGEQYF
>-|TRBJ1-5|-|TRBV5-1
TGCGCCAGCAGCTTGGAGGTAGCGGGGCCCCAGCATTTT
CASSLEVAGPQHF
>TRBD2|TRBJ2-5|-|TRBV6-1
TGTGCCAGCAGTGAATTCCCCGGGGGGACTAGCGGGAGGGATCAAGAGACCCAGTACTTC
CASSEFPGGTSGRDQETQYF
>TRBD1|TRBJ1-1|-|TRBV25-1
TGTGCCAGCAGTGACCGACAGGGGCCGGGAGGAGCTTTCTTT
CASSDRQGPGGAFF
>-|TRBJ2-2|-|TRBV4-1
TGCGCCAGCAGCCAAGTGTGGGCAGGGAAGGGGGGGGAGCTGTTTTTT
CASSQVWAGKGGELFF
>-|TRBJ2-1|-|TRBV5-4
TGTGCCAGCAGCTTGGTCAGGGAAGGTAGTTCTGGTGGCAATAATGAGCAGTTCTTC
CASSLVREGSSGGNNEQFF
>TRBD2|TRBJ2-7|-|TRBV18
TGTGCCAGCTCACCGCCGGCCAAAACGACAGCGGGAAAACCCTACGAGCAGTACTTC
CASSPPAKTTAGKPYEQYF
>TRBD2|TRBJ2-1|-|TRBV29-1
TGCAGCGTATTAGCGGGAGATATCGATGAGCAGTTCTTC
CSVLAGDIDEQFF
>TRBD2|TRBJ2-3|-|TRBV5-1
TGCGCCAGCAGCAACACTAGCGCTCGCACAGATACGCAGTATTTT
CASSNTSARTDTQYF
>-|TRBJ2-7|-|TRBV6-5
TGTGCCAGCAGTTACTCGGTGGAGGGCCCCTACGAGCAGTACTTC
CASSYSVEGPYEQYF
>-|TRBJ2-2|-|TRBV19
TGTGCCAGTAGTATCGACAGCCAGAACACCGGGGAGCTGTTTTTT
CASSIDSQNTGELFF
>-|TRBJ2-7|-|TRBV30
TGTGCCTGGAGTTGGGCAGGGGGGTACGAGCAGTACTTC
CAWSWAGGYEQYF
>TRBD1|TRBJ1-3|-|TRBV30
TGTGCCTGGAGTGTAGGGCAGGGGGAATTCTCCTTCTCTGGAAACACCATATATTTT
CAWSVGQGEFSFSGNTIYF
>TRBD2|TRBJ2-5|-|TRBV25-1
TGTGCCAGCAGTGATACTAGGGCGGGAGGGCCTGGGGAGCAGTACTTC
CASSDTRAGGPGEQYF
>TRBD2|TRBJ2-7|-|TRBV27
TGTGCCAGCGGGAGGGAATCCTACGAGCAGTACTTC
CASGRESYEQYF
>-|TRBJ2-3|-|TRBV7-2
TGTGCCAGCAGCTTAGACCCCACAGGATGGGTTCTGCAAGATACGCAGTATTTT
CASSLDPTGWVLQDTQYF
>-|TRBJ1-4|-|TRBV7-9
TGTGCCAGCAGCTTGGGAGCCGCTAATGAAAAACTGTTTTTT
CASSLGAANEKLFF
>-|TRBJ2-7|-|TRBV21-1
TGTGCCAGCAGCAAAAACCCTTGGGGGGACGAGCAGTACTTC
CASSKNPWGDEQYF
>TRBD2|TRBJ2-1|-|TRBV27
TGTGCCAGCAGTCCCCGGGGGGACCGGGCTCGAGAGCAGTTCTTC
CASSPRGDRAREQFF
>TRBD2|TRBJ2-1|-|TRBV6-1
TGTGCCAGCAGTGAGGCTAGCGGGGCTTCCTACAATGAGCAGTTCTTC
CASSEASGASYNEQFF
>-|TRBJ2-3|-|TRBV7-2
TGTGCCAGCAGCTTGAGTAACGGGAGACCAGATACGCAGTATTTT
CASSLSNGRPDTQYF
>TRBD2|TRBJ2-1|-|TRBV5-1
TGCGCCAGCAGCTCAACTAGCGGGAACAGATCCTACAATGAGCAGTTCTTC
CASSSTSGNRSYNEQFF
>-|TRBJ1-5|once|TRBV28
TGTGCCAGCAGTTTTCTGGATAAGGGAGCCTTAAATCAGCCCCAGCATTTT
CASSFLDKGALNQPQHF
>-|TRBJ1-2|once|TRBV10-3
TGTGCCATCAGTGAGGGCGGGAACTATGGCTACACCTTC
CAISEGGNYGYTF
>TRBD2|TRBJ2-1|-|TRBV29-1
TGCAGCGCCGGACCGGGGTCCCAACTAGCGGGGGTTCTTGGCTCCTACAATGAGCAGTTCTTC
CSAGPGSQLAGVLGSYNEQFF
>-|TRBJ2-7|-|TRBV9
TGTGCCAGCAGCGCCTACGACATACCGCCCTACGAGCAGTACTTC
CASSAYDIPPYEQYF
>-|TRBJ2-3|-|TRBV4-1
TGCGCCAGCAGCCATGCTGGGGCACGAACAAGGGACACTTCTAGCACAGATACGCAGTATTTT
CASSHAGARTRDTSSTDTQYF
>-|TRBJ2-7|-|TRBV27
TGTGCCAGCAGTTTACAGCCGGCCCAGGGAAAAGACTACGAGCAGTACTTC
CASSLQPAQGKDYEQYF
>TRBD1|TRBJ1-2|-|TRBV4-3
TGCGCCAGCAGCCCGCGGGACAGGGTCCACTATGGCTACACCTTC
CASSPRDRVHYGYTF
>TRBD1|TRBJ1-1|once|TRBV29-1
TGCAGCGCTGGTCCCCCACAGGGGCGGACTGAAGCTTTCTTT
CSAGPPQGRTEAFF
>TRBD1|TRBJ2-7|-|TRBV28
TGTGCCAGCAAGGGGGGGAGGGGACAGGGTATCTACGAGCAGTACTTC
CASKGGRGQGIYEQYF
>-|TRBJ1-2|-|TRBV5-1
TGCGCCAGCAGCTTGGGAAGAGAGCCCTATGGCTACACCTTC
CASSLGREPYGYTF
>TRBD1|TRBJ2-1|-|TRBV7-2
TGTGCCAGCAGCTCGCCCTTCCGACAGGGGGCAGGGAATGAGCAGTTCTTC
CASSSPFRQGAGNEQFF
>-|TRBJ1-2|-|TRBV7-9
TGTGCCAGCAGCAGGAGCAGGGGTGGCTACACCTTC
CASSRSRGGYTF
>TRBD2|TRBJ2-1|-|TRBV5-1
TGCGCCAGCAGCTCCCCGTGGAGGACTAGCGGGATCCATGAGCAGTTCTTC
CASSSPWRTSGIHEQFF
>TRBD2|TRBJ2-5|-|TRBV10-1
TGCGCCAGCAGTGATACTGCGGACGGACTAGCGGGCCGGCAGACCCAGTACTTC
CASSDTADGLAGRQTQYF
>-|TRBJ2-3|-|TRBV9
TGTGCCAGCAGCACCGAGACTAGGGCAACCTATACGCAGTATTTT
CASSTETRATYTQYF
>-|TRBJ2-7|-|TRBV19
TGTGCCAGTAGTAAGGCAGGGAAAGAATACGAGCAGTACTTC
CASSKAGKEYEQYF
>-|TRBJ2-1|-|TRBV6-4
TGTGCCAGCAGTGACTCTAAAGCGCCTGGCGCCAATGAGCAGTTCTTC
CASSDSKAPGANEQFF
>TRBD1|TRBJ2-7|-|TRBV5-1
TGCGCCAGCAGCTTGAATATCCCGGGACAGGGGACCTACGAGCAGTACTTC
CASSLNIPGQGTYEQYF
>-|TRBJ1-5|-|TRBV6-4
TGTGCCAGCAGTGGGGGGGGCAGGACCCACAGCAATCAGCCCCAGCATTTT
CASSGGGRTHSNQPQHF
>-|TRBJ2-1|-|TRBV4-3
TGCGCCAGCAGCCAAGAATCACAGGTCGCGTACAATGAGCAGTTCTTC
CASSQESQVAYNEQFF
>-|TRBJ1-1|-|TRBV5-6
TGTGCCAGCAGACATCAGGGGATCACTGAAGCTTTCTTT
CASRHQGITEAFF
>-|TRBJ1-4|-|TRBV7-8
TGTGCCAGCAGCTTAGGAACGGGATTAAGTAATGAAAAACTGTTTTTT
CASSLGTGLSNEKLFF